This is a list of T cell receptor beta chains from one sample in a study of T cell responses to AZD1222 COVID-19 vaccine. Sequenced by immunoSEQ multiplex PCR; TCRdb stores in-frame clones only, minus some. The sample holds 100,000 to 140,000 clones, around nine tenths seen once. The material sequenced was peripheral blood, taken 28 days after the second AZD1222 dose. Receptors originate from an adult who received the AZD1222 COVID-19 vaccine. The CDR3 runs from the conserved cysteine through the conserved F or W. The D gene is left open where the match is weak. Not all rows give a size; the values are once, few, many and, for expanded clones, a class.

V,J,D,size,CDR3,DNA
TRBV5-6,TRBJ1-2,-,-,CASSLGYRGSGYTF,TGTGCCAGCAGCTTGGGGTATAGGGGAAGTGGCTACACCTTC
TRBV18,TRBJ1-1,-,-,CASSPPSPGTGTEAFF,TGTGCCAGCTCACCACCGTCCCCCGGTACTGGCACTGAAGCTTTCTTT
TRBV5-1,TRBJ1-5,TRBD1,-,CASREGAGGNQPQHF,TGCGCCAGCAGGGAGGGGGCAGGGGGCAATCAGCCCCAGCATTTT
TRBV19,TRBJ1-2,-,once,CASSPLDYENYGYTF,TGTGCCAGTAGTCCCTTGGACTACGAGAACTATGGCTACACCTTC
TRBV7-9,TRBJ1-2,-,-,CASSASTGVGGYTF,TGTGCCAGCAGCGCGTCGACAGGTGTCGGCGGCTACACCTTC
TRBV4-3,TRBJ1-1,-,-,CASSRGFGGSTEAFF,TGCGCCAGCAGCCGGGGGTTCGGAGGAAGCACTGAAGCTTTCTTT
TRBV7-9,TRBJ1-2,-,-,CASSTLSGPGHYGYTF,TGTGCCAGCAGCACCCTCTCCGGGCCCGGGCACTATGGCTACACCTTC
TRBV2,TRBJ1-1,TRBD1,-,CASSEAPGQGPPRAFF,TGTGCCAGCAGTGAAGCCCCGGGACAGGGGCCCCCAAGAGCTTTCTTT
TRBV6-1,TRBJ2-2,TRBD1,-,CASCQGASGELFF,TGTGCCAGCTGTCAGGGGGCATCGGGGGAGCTGTTTTTT
TRBV4-1,TRBJ1-4,-,-,CASSPLGTGSNEKLFF,TGCGCCAGCAGCCCCCTTGGAACAGGGTCGAATGAAAAACTGTTTTTT
TRBV6-1,TRBJ1-6,TRBD1,-,CASSERGPDFNSPLHF,TGTGCCAGCAGTGAAAGGGGGCCAGATTTTAATTCACCCCTCCACTTT
TRBV28,TRBJ2-2,-,-,CASSFSSTGHANTGELFF,TGTGCCAGCAGTTTCTCATCTACAGGGCACGCGAACACCGGGGAGCTGTTTTTT
TRBV11-2,TRBJ1-2,TRBD1,-,CASSRRDSDGYTF,TGTGCCAGCAGCCGCCGGGACAGTGATGGCTACACCTTC
TRBV7-9,TRBJ1-2,-,-,CASSLSPYGYTF,TGTGCCAGCAGCTTATCTCCGTATGGCTACACCTTC
TRBV25-1,TRBJ1-6,-,-,CASSEFGGFSSPLHF,TGTGCCAGCAGTGAATTTGGGGGTTTTAGTTCACCCCTCCACTTT
TRBV4-1,TRBJ1-5,-,-,CASSPRGYGDSNQPQHF,TGCGCCAGCAGCCCCCGGGGGTACGGAGATAGCAATCAGCCCCAGCATTTT
TRBV12-3/TRBV12-4,TRBJ2-7,-,-,CASTPQQGYEQYF,TGTGCCAGCACCCCCCAACAGGGCTACGAGCAGTACTTC
TRBV7-2,TRBJ2-5,TRBD2,-,CASSLRATSGDWYETQYF,TGTGCCAGCAGCTTAAGGGCGACTAGCGGGGATTGGTATGAGACCCAGTACTTC
TRBV4-1,TRBJ2-7,-,-,CASSQDWPGPAYEQYF,TGCGCCAGCAGCCAAGATTGGCCCGGGCCCGCCTACGAGCAGTACTTC
TRBV5-1,TRBJ2-7,-,-,CASSSVLGSDAYEQYF,TGCGCCAGCAGCTCTGTCCTCGGGTCAGACGCCTACGAGCAGTACTTC
TRBV29-1,TRBJ2-1,-,once,CSVVALLSPYNEQFF,TGCAGCGTTGTAGCTTTGCTTTCGCCCTACAATGAGCAGTTCTTC
TRBV19,TRBJ2-7,-,once,CASSGRGPSYYEQYF,TGTGCCAGTAGTGGGCGGGGGCCCTCGTACTACGAGCAGTACTTC
TRBV7-8,TRBJ2-7,-,-,CASSVSSAPSYEQYF,TGTGCCAGCAGCGTTAGCTCAGCCCCCTCCTACGAGCAGTACTTC
TRBV3-1/TRBV3-2,TRBJ1-4,-,few,CASSTRGEKLFF,TGTGCCAGCAGTACCCGGGGGGAAAAACTGTTTTTT
TRBV6-1,TRBJ2-7,TRBD1,-,CASSEQGGYPYEQYF,TGTGCCAGCAGTGAACAAGGGGGCTATCCCTACGAGCAGTACTTC
TRBV20-1,TRBJ2-7,-,once,CSASINSGREQYF,TGCAGTGCTAGTATCAACTCGGGGAGGGAGCAGTACTTC
TRBV5-1,TRBJ2-7,-,few,CASSPQGSYEQYF,TGCGCCAGCAGCCCGCAGGGTTCCTACGAGCAGTACTTC
TRBV9,TRBJ2-1,-,-,CASSVGGRVYNEQFF,TGTGCCAGCAGCGTAGGCGGCAGGGTCTACAATGAGCAGTTCTTC
TRBV7-2,TRBJ2-1,-,-,CASSLAGASYNEQFF,TGTGCCAGCAGCTTAGCAGGGGCCTCCTACAATGAGCAGTTCTTC